This passage covers 14 T cell receptor beta chains from one sample sequenced in a study of T cell clonality in common variable immunodeficiency. Whole-study findings and limits: Reportedly, TCR beta sequences from common variable immunodeficiency showed fewer deletions and N-nucleotide insertions.

Profiled with immunoSEQ multiplex PCR; TCRdb holds only in-frame clones, not every one. The sample includes 30,000 to 40,000 clones, none of them occurring once. These TCRs are of unknown antigen specificity. Sequenced sample: peripheral blood mononuclear cells. These TCRs come from a human donor with common variable immunodeficiency.

In regard to this clone: The CDR3 goes on 3 residues after the read ends, and that part is filled in from the germline J gene. The V and J genes are TRBV30 and TRBJ2-7, with 10 bases fitting TRBD2. Germline CDR1 is GTSNPN and CDR2 is SVGIG (reference sequence). The CDR3 extends over 14 amino acids. Trimming at V came to 3 bases and at J to 0 bases, leaving 2 bases not matched to a gene. The covered CDR3 bases are TGTGCCTGGAGAAGACTAGCGGGCTCCTACGAG. The encoded protein is CAWRRLAGSYE. The whole CDR3 is CAWRRLAGSYEQYF.

This clone was recorded many times. The sequence runs out 3 residues before the end of the CDR3; the remainder is reconstructed from the germline J gene. The chain combines TRBV27 with TRBJ2-7, with D possibly TRBD2 on 6 matching bases. The CDR3 contains 16 residues. From germline, CDR1 is MNHEY and CDR2 SMNVEV (reference sequence). V was pared by 0 bases and J by 1 base, with 13 bases between. The sequenced CDR3 bases are TGTGCCAGCAGTTTATCAGGGACTGTGGCTTCCTACGAG. Translated, it gives CASSLSGTVASYE. The complete CDR3 sequence is CASSLSGTVASYEQYF.

In this sample, this clone turned up a few times. The CDR3 end is not reached by the read, which stops 3 residues before it; the germline J gene fills it in. The rearrangement joins TRBV6-2 or TRBV6-3 to TRBJ2-5, with 7 nucleotides matching TRBD1. This CDR3 region has 12 residues. Germline V CDR1 and CDR2: MNHEY, SVGEGT. V lost 8 bases to trimming and J lost 4 bases; unmatched junction nucleotides: 4. The CDR3 here is CASEGQRETQYF. The CDR3 DNA, read in part, is TGTGCCAGCGAGGGACAGCGAGAGACC.

Of note for this clone: The CDR3 goes on 3 residues after the read ends, and that part is filled in from the germline J gene. The chain carries TRBV13 and TRBJ2-7, with 8 bases identical to TRBD1. V lost 5 bases and J lost 2; bases outside the gene matches: 8. Germline assignment: CDR1 PRHDT and CDR2 FYEKMQ (reference sequence). The CDR3 loop spans 15 amino acids. The CDR3 loop reads CASSQTGEAAYEQYF. Partial CDR3 DNA: TGTGCCAGCAGCCAGACAGGGGAAGCGGCCTACGAG.

This clone has a count of ten or more. The CDR3 end falls 3 residues outside the read, so it is completed with the germline J gene. This sequence joins TRBV28 and TRBJ1-3, with TRBD1 matching 8 bases. This CDR3 region has 15 residues. The germline gives CDR1 MDHEN, CDR2 SYDVKM. The junction had 2 bases not matched to a gene; V was cut back by 1 base and J by 3 bases. CDR3 bases read: TGTGCCAGCAGTTTATCAGGGGGCAGTGGAAACACC. Translated: CASSLSGGSGNT. The entire CDR3 protein is CASSLSGGSGNTIYF.

Worth noting for this clone: The read halts 3 residues ahead of the CDR3 end, with the missing end drawn from the germline J gene. Other nucleotide sequences from this sample produce the same CDR3. The V call is TRBV19, the J call TRBJ2-1; TRBD1 matches 7 bases. The CDR3 covers 17 residues. The V gene's germline CDR1 is LNHDA and CDR2 SQIVND (reference sequence). The J segment lost 2 bases and the V segment lost 6 bases, leaving 13 bases of the junction unmatched. The CDR3 DNA, read in part, is TGTGCCAGTAGACTTCGGGGTCCAGGGGGACCCTACAATGAG. The encoded protein is CASRLRGPGGPYNE. In full, the CDR3 reads CASRLRGPGGPYNEQFF.

About this clone itself: Read data end 3 residues before the CDR3 end; the end is taken from the germline J gene. The chain recombines TRBV19 with TRBJ2-7, with D possibly TRBD2 on 7 matching bases. Germline V CDR1 and CDR2: LNHDA, SQIVND (reference sequence). This CDR3 comprises 13 residues. V dropped 6 bases and J dropped 6 bases, with 15 bases sitting between them. The sequenced part of the CDR3 DNA is TGTGCCAGTAGGGGGGGGGCAACGAGCGAG. It encodes CASRGGATSE. The whole CDR3 reads CASRGGATSEQYF.

Comment on this clone: The CDR3 is cut off 3 residues early in the read; its end comes from the germline J gene. The same CDR3 arises from other DNA sequences in this sample as well. The chain employs TRBV18 and TRBJ2-1; maybe TRBD2 (6 bases). Trimming cost V 0 bases and J 8 bases, with 17 bases left between them. This CDR3 is built from 16 residues. The germline gives CDR1 KGHSH, CDR2 LQKENI. The CDR3 region is CASSPPGGALRDEQFF. The CDR3 DNA, read in part, is TGTGCCAGCTCACCACCAGGCGGGGCCCTTAGGGATGAG.

There are a few counts of this clone. The CDR3 extends 3 residues past the end of the read, so its final part is completed from the germline J gene. This chain uses TRBV2 with TRBJ2-2; 8 bases line up with TRBD2. V lost 6 bases to trimming and J lost 5 bases; unmatched junction nucleotides: 5. This CDR3 is 14 amino acids long. Germline V gene data show CDR1 as SNHLY and CDR2 as FYNNEI. The CDR3 spells CASRREGDTGELFF. CDR3 DNA, as far as it was read: TGTGCCAGCAGACGGGAGGGGGATACCGGGGAG.

This clone was found many times. Other DNA sequences of this sample code for an identical CDR3. The sequenced part of the CDR3 DNA is TGTGCCAGCAGCTTAGAACTAGCGGGAACAGATACG. This translates into CASSLELAGTDT. The CDR3 reads in full as CASSLELAGTDTQYF. The rearrangement links TRBV7-9 to TRBJ2-3; 10 positions agree with TRBD2. Read coverage stops 3 residues before the CDR3 terminus; the germline J gene supplies the remainder. The CDR3 loop spans 15 amino acids. The germline V gene encodes CDR1 SEHNR and CDR2 FQNEAQ (reference sequence). Unmatched junction bases numbered 1, after V lost 1 base and J lost 3 bases.

This clone occurred many times. The read is 3 residues too short to cover the CDR3 end, so that end is filled in from the germline J gene. V gene TRBV19 combines with J gene TRBJ2-1; D is possibly TRBD2 (5 bases). V was clipped by 11 bases and J by 3 bases, with 14 bases between them. The CDR3 loop spans 13 amino acids. Germline-derived CDR1 and CDR2 are LNHDA and SQIVND (reference sequence). The DNA read from the CDR3 is TGTGCCCAAAGAGGAGCGGACTACAATGAG. Protein sequence: CAQRGADYNE. The whole CDR3 region reads CAQRGADYNEQFF.

Notes on this clone: The read comes to an end 3 residues before the CDR3 does, leaving the germline J gene to fill in the end. The J gene is TRBJ1-4, the V gene TRBV7-2, with D possibly matching TRBD1 (5 bases). The V gene's germline CDR1 is SGHTA and CDR2 FQGNSA. CDR3 length equals 14 residues. Trimming shortened V by 1 base and J by 4 bases, and 7 bases separated the two germline ends. Partial CDR3 DNA: TGTGCCAGCAGCTTAGGACAGATTAATGAAAAA. Translating it yields CASSLGQINEK. The whole CDR3 region reads CASSLGQINEKLFF.

The sample holds a few counts of this clone. The read ends 3 residues before the CDR3 terminus; that terminus is restored from the germline J gene. The chain employs TRBV2 and TRBJ2-1; TRBD2 aligns across 10 bases. The trim removed 6 bases at V and 5 bases at J, leaving 4 bases unmatched. In germline, CDR1 is SNHLY, CDR2 FYNNEI. The CDR3 is 14 residues long. CDR3 amino acids: CASRALAGNNEQFF. Partial CDR3 DNA: TGTGCCAGCAGGGCACTAGCGGGGAACAATGAG.

On this clone: The read terminates 3 residues ahead of where the CDR3 ends, so the germline J gene completes it. The rearrangement links TRBV5-1 to TRBJ2-7; a possible D gene is TRBD2 (6 bases). There are 15 residues in the CDR3. Germline CDR1 and CDR2: SGHRS and YFSETQ. Trimming removed 0 bases from V and 0 bases from J, with 10 bases in between. The sequenced CDR3 bases are TGCGCCAGCAGCTTGGCCGCGGGGATCTCCTACGAG. Protein product: CASSLAAGISYE. The full CDR3 reads CASSLAAGISYEQYF.